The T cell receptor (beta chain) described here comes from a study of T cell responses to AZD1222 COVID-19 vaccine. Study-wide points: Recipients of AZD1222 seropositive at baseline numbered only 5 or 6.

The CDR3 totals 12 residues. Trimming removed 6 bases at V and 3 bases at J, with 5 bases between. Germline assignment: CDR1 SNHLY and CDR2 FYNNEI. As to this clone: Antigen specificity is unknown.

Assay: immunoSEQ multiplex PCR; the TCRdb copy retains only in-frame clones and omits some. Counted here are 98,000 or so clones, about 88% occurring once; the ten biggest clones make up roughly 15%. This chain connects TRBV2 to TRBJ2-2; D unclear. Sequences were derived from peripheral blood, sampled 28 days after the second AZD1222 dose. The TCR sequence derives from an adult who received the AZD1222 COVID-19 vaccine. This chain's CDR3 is CASRVDTGELFF. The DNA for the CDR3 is TGTGCCAGCAGGGTGGACACCGGGGAGCTGTTTTTT.